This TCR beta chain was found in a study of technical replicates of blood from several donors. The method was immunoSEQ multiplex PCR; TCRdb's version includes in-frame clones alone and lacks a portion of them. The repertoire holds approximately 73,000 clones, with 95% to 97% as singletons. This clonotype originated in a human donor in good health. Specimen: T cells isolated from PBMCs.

In DNA, the CDR3 is TGCGCCAGCAGCTTGGGCGCGCACCGTTACTCCTACGAGCAGTACTTC. As protein: CASSLGAHRYSYEQYF. The genes are TRBV5-1 and TRBJ2-7; no firm D call. Germline V gives CDR1 SGHRS, CDR2 YFSETQ. The CDR3 has 16 residues. V was clipped by 0 bases and J by 0 bases, with 13 bases between them.